This T cell receptor beta chain was observed in a study of blood T cells in healthy people across ages. Overall study results and limits: Roughly linear age-related decline in beta diversity appeared, significant by age approximately 43.

A second roughly 6 to 11 cycle PCR used barcoded and J-beta primers. TCRdb called the 5' RACE reads again in MiXCR, with one record for every CDR3 protein. The data show 800,000 to 950,000 distinct CDR3 sequences, under 35% seen once. This clonotype was observed many times. The target antigen is unknown. The same sample was also studied in work on T cells of mothers and their children. According to that study: Approximately 2.7 million TCR beta reads per child versus over 9 million per mother.

The TCR was taken from a woman aged 40 to 50 in good health. Sequencing used blood.

The CDR3 here is CASSPPLTGGVSGEQFF. Written as DNA, the CDR3 is TGTGCCAGCAGTCCGCCCCTAACAGGGGGAGTTTCTGGGGAGCAGTTCTTC. The rearrangement links TRBV28 to TRBJ2-1, with TRBD1 identical over 8 bases. CDR1 and CDR2 (germline): MDHEN, SYDVKM. V was clipped by 5 bases and J by 10 bases; unmatched bases: 19. The CDR3 length is 17 residues.